These T cell receptor beta chains were read from a single sample in a study of Graves' ophthalmopathy and Graves' hyperthyroidism. MiXCR was run by TCRdb on the multiplex PCR reads, yielding one entry per CDR3 protein. The profile shows 350,000 to 450,000 distinct CDR3 sequences, 18% of them singletons. Sequencing was done on a sample of peripheral blood. Receptors originate from a woman aged 18-29 years with Graves' ophthalmopathy. CDR3s include the opening cysteine and the closing phenylalanine or tryptophan. A D gene is named only where the DNA matches it firmly. Rows give clone size only sometimes, using once, few, many, or a class for an expanded clone.

>TRBD2|TRBJ2-5|many|TRBV20-1
CSARDLASGSEETQYF
TGCAGTGCTAGAGATTTGGCTAGCGGGAGCGAAGAGACCCAGTACTTC
>NA|TRBJ2-2|NA|TRBV9
CASEEGNTGELFF
TGTGCCAGCGAGGAGGGAAACACCGGGGAGCTGTTTTTT
>TRBD1|TRBJ1-6|many|TRBV12-3/TRBV12-4
CASTQGDRGSSPLHF
TGTGCCAGCACTCAAGGGGACAGGGGCAGTTCACCCCTCCACTTT
>TRBD2|TRBJ2-1|many|TRBV12-3/TRBV12-4
CASRDYRNYNEQFF
TGTGCCAGCCGGGACTACCGTAACTACAATGAGCAGTTCTTC
>TRBD2|TRBJ2-5|few|TRBV6-2/TRBV6-3
CASRPSAGVETQYF
TGTGCCAGCAGGCCGAGTGCGGGAGTGGAGACCCAGTACTTC
>NA|TRBJ2-7|many|TRBV12-3/TRBV12-4
CASRSQGGGKVYEQYF
TGTGCCAGCAGGTCTCAGGGTGGAGGGAAGGTATACGAGCAGTACTTC
>NA|TRBJ1-2|few|TRBV6-1
CASSPGQGPHGYTF
TGTGCCAGCAGTCCAGGGCAGGGACCCCATGGCTACACCTTC
>NA|TRBJ2-7|many|TRBV30
CAWSLGIGNYEQYF
TGTGCCTGGAGCCTCGGGATCGGAAACTACGAGCAGTACTTC
>NA|TRBJ1-1|many|TRBV20-1
CSARGEGSTSF
TGCAGTGCTAGAGGGGAGGGTTCAACTTCCTTT
>NA|TRBJ2-7|many|TRBV28
CASRRAGTGGRGEQYF
TGTGCCAGCAGGCGGGCTGGGACCGGGGGACGGGGCGAGCAGTACTTC
>TRBD2|TRBJ2-7|NA|TRBV6-2/TRBV6-3
CASSRAWALLAGDYEQYF
TGTGCCAGCAGTCGCGCATGGGCATTACTAGCGGGAGACTACGAGCAGTACTTC
>NA|TRBJ1-2|few|TRBV7-2
CASSLHQAGYGYTF
TGTGCCAGCAGCTTACATCAGGCGGGCTATGGCTACACCTTC
>NA|TRBJ2-5|many|TRBV7-8
CASSLGPGKETQYF
TGTGCCAGCAGCTTAGGTCCAGGCAAAGAGACCCAGTACTTC
>NA|TRBJ1-5|NA|TRBV10-2
CASSPTDRSNQPQHF
TGCGCCAGCAGCCCAACGGACAGAAGCAATCAGCCCCAGCATTTT
>TRBD2|TRBJ2-2|many|TRBV7-9
CASSHRTSDTGELFF
TGTGCCAGCAGCCACCGGACTAGCGACACCGGGGAGCTGTTTTTT
>NA|TRBJ2-7|many|TRBV5-1
CASSLDKSYEQYF
TGCGCCAGCAGCTTGGACAAATCCTACGAGCAGTACTTC
>NA|TRBJ1-2|many|TRBV6-2/TRBV6-3
CASSFEWSDGGYTF
TGTGCCAGCAGTTTTGAGTGGTCGGATGGTGGCTACACCTTC
>NA|TRBJ2-2|many|TRBV6-1
CASSIEGDTGELFF
TGTGCCAGCAGTATTGAAGGGGACACCGGGGAGCTGTTTTTT
>NA|TRBJ1-2|many|TRBV12-3/TRBV12-4
CASSLAWTEGGYTF
TGTGCCAGCAGTTTAGCATGGACCGAGGGAGGCTACACCTTC
>TRBD1|TRBJ2-2|many|TRBV6-1
CASRWTGATGELFF
TGTGCCAGCAGGTGGACAGGGGCCACCGGGGAGCTGTTTTTT
>NA|TRBJ2-5|many|TRBV7-2
CASSIWTPVGAQYF
TGTGCCAGCAGCATCTGGACCCCCGTAGGAGCCCAGTACTTC
>TRBD1|TRBJ1-1|many|TRBV15
CATSGTTRTGGRYTEAFF
TGTGCCACCAGCGGAACGACCCGGACAGGGGGTAGGTACACTGAAGCTTTCTTT
>NA|TRBJ1-5|many|TRBV6-5
CASRLTMSNQPQHF
TGTGCCAGCCGATTGACGATGAGCAATCAGCCCCAGCATTTT
>NA|TRBJ1-5|many|TRBV6-5
CASSFSYSSNQPQHF
TGTGCCAGCAGTTTTTCCTACTCTAGCAATCAGCCCCAGCATTTT
>NA|TRBJ2-2|many|TRBV6-2/TRBV6-3
CASSLFGAGNTGELFF
TGTGCCAGCAGCCTATTCGGGGCGGGGAACACCGGGGAGCTGTTTTTT
>TRBD1|TRBJ2-7|many|TRBV6-2/TRBV6-3
CASNLGGQESSYEQYF
TGTGCCAGCAACCTTGGAGGACAGGAGAGCTCCTACGAGCAGTACTTC
>NA|TRBJ2-5|many|TRBV6-5
CASSYTSGPGETQYF
TGTGCCAGCAGTTACACTTCGGGACCGGGGGAGACCCAGTACTTC
>NA|TRBJ2-5|many|TRBV25-1
CASSLAGWGETQYF
TGTGCCAGCAGTTTAGCCGGGTGGGGGGAGACCCAGTACTTC
>NA|TRBJ1-2|NA|TRBV27
CASSPTRRFYGYTF
TGTGCCAGCAGTCCGACTCGACGGTTCTATGGCTACACCTTC
>TRBD1|TRBJ2-2|many|TRBV7-2
CASRGQGRNTGELFF
TGTGCCAGCAGAGGACAGGGGAGGAACACCGGGGAGCTGTTTTTT
>NA|TRBJ2-7|many|TRBV19
CASSSGHEAYYEQYF
TGTGCCAGTAGTAGTGGACACGAAGCCTACTACGAGCAGTACTTC
>NA|TRBJ1-1|NA|TRBV7-3
CASSTQVGTEAFF
TGTGCCAGCAGCACACAAGTGGGGACTGAAGCTTTCTTT
>TRBD2|TRBJ2-7|NA|TRBV20-1
CSALAGLPSEQYF
TGCAGTGCGTTAGCGGGACTCCCGTCCGAGCAGTACTTC
>TRBD1|TRBJ1-1|once|TRBV6-1
CAGSRHGQGNTEAFF
TGTGCCGGCAGTCGGCACGGACAGGGGAACACTGAAGCTTTCTTT
>NA|TRBJ1-5|NA|TRBV18
CASPPTGDQPQHF
TGTGCCAGCCCACCAACTGGCGATCAGCCCCAGCATTTT
>TRBD2|TRBJ2-2|many|TRBV15
CATSRDIRVASGPNTGELFF
TGTGCCACCAGCAGAGATATAAGGGTGGCTAGCGGGCCGAACACCGGGGAGCTGTTTTTT
>NA|TRBJ2-6|NA|TRBV3-1
CASSQVPGGSGSGANVLTF
TGTGCCAGCAGCCAAGTCCCGGGGGGCTCCGGCTCTGGGGCCAACGTCCTGACTTTC
>NA|TRBJ2-5|many|TRBV11-2
CASSLASSVGTQYF
TGTGCCAGCAGTTTAGCTTCTAGCGTTGGGACCCAGTACTTC
>NA|TRBJ1-2|NA|TRBV28
CASSLAGRAYGYTF
TGTGCCAGCAGTTTAGCGGGTAGGGCGTATGGCTACACCTTC
>NA|TRBJ2-5|many|TRBV14
CASSQIRETQYF
TGTGCCAGCAGCCAGATCAGAGAGACCCAGTACTTC
>NA|TRBJ1-6|many|TRBV20-1
CSARDNNSPLHF
TGCAGTGCTAGGGACAACAATTCACCCCTCCACTTT
>NA|TRBJ2-7|many|TRBV28
CASSFHYEQYF
TGTGCCAGCAGTTTTCACTACGAGCAGTACTTC
>NA|TRBJ2-5|few|TRBV6-5
CASSSRRGDLWTQYF
TGTGCCAGCAGCTCTCGGAGAGGGGACCTCTGGACCCAGTACTTC
>NA|TRBJ2-5|NA|TRBV6-2/TRBV6-3
CASAGTQRTQYF
TGTGCCAGCGCCGGGACTCAGAGGACCCAGTACTTC
>TRBD1|TRBJ1-1|many|TRBV12-3/TRBV12-4
CASRIGQATHTEAFF
TGTGCCAGCAGAATAGGACAGGCGACGCACACTGAAGCTTTCTTT
>TRBD2|TRBJ2-7|NA|TRBV27
CASSQGLNTPYEQYF
TGTGCCAGCAGTCAGGGACTAAATACGCCCTACGAGCAGTACTTC
>NA|TRBJ1-5|many|TRBV14
CASSQELGQPQHF
TGTGCCAGCAGCCAAGAGTTAGGCCAGCCCCAGCATTTT
>NA|TRBJ1-5|many|TRBV15
CATRIGFSPNQPQHF
TGTGCCACCCGAATAGGGTTCTCCCCCAATCAGCCCCAGCATTTT
>NA|TRBJ1-1|NA|TRBV11-2
CASSLDASMNTEAFF
TGTGCCAGCAGCTTGGATGCCTCGATGAACACTGAAGCTTTCTTT
>NA|TRBJ2-7|many|TRBV6-1
CASSDSSNGVYEQYF
TGTGCCAGCAGTGATAGCAGCAACGGTGTCTACGAGCAGTACTTC
>TRBD1|TRBJ2-7|many|TRBV19
CASSDRGQSEQYF
TGTGCCAGTAGTGACAGGGGCCAAAGCGAGCAGTACTTC
>NA|TRBJ1-1|many|TRBV19
CATSDRYTEAFF
TGTGCCACCTCCGATAGGTACACTGAAGCTTTCTTT
>TRBD2|TRBJ2-2|many|TRBV11-2
CASSLVLSGRRSNGELFF
TGTGCCAGCAGCTTGGTACTGAGCGGGAGAAGGTCGAACGGGGAGCTGTTTTTT